One and the same sample provided the 30 T cell receptor beta chains below, sequenced in a study of blood T cell repertoires in COVID-19. The protocol was immunoSEQ multiplex PCR, while the TCRdb copy is restricted to in-frame clones and leaves out a portion. The table includes roughly 200,000 clones, about 83% detected once. Sequencing was done on a sample of PBMCs or T cells enriched from blood (not recorded which). The receptor source for this set is a man aged 40-55 years with acute COVID-19.

The chain is built from TRBV28 and TRBJ1-2, with unresolved D. The CDR3 has 14 residues. The V gene's germline CDR1 is MDHEN and CDR2 SYDVKM. The ends were cut back, 10 bases at V and 8 bases at J, with 23 bases in the middle. This CDR3 reads CATINPSTREGYTF. Here the CDR3 DNA reads TGTGCCACCATCAACCCTTCCACGAGGGAAGGCTACACCTTC.

J is TRBJ2-7 and V is TRBV5-4, with TRBD2 matching over 8 bases. V shed 2 bases, J shed 5 bases, and the junction held 9 bases outside the gene matches. Germline assignment: CDR1 SGHNT and CDR2 YYREEE (reference sequence). The CDR3 consists of 15 residues. The CDR3 DNA sequence: TGTGCCAGCAGCTTCCCCTTAGCGGGAAACGACGAGCAGTACTTC. Translating it yields CASSFPLAGNDEQYF.

The rearrangement links TRBV2 to TRBJ1-1; weak D call: TRBD1 (5 bases). The CDR3 extends over 14 amino acids. CDR1 SNHLY and CDR2 FYNNEI come from the germline V gene. V gave up 6 bases and J gave up 3 bases, with 14 bases separating them. CDR3 protein: CASSPQGGDTEAFF. CDR3 DNA sequence: TGTGCCAGCAGCCCGCAGGGAGGGGACACTGAAGCTTTCTTT. The full variable domain, in which reference TRBV2 and TRBJ1-1 provide the parts outside the CDR3, is EPEVTQTPSHQVTQMGQEVILRCVPISNHLYFYWYRQILGQKVEFLVSFYNNEISEKSEIFDDQFSVERPDGSNFTLKIRSTKLEDSAMYFCASSPQGGDTEAFFGQGTRLTVV.

The rearrangement uses TRBV3-1 (or the pseudogene TRBV3-2) and TRBJ1-2; perhaps TRBD1 as D (5 bases). V was cut by 5 bases and J by 6 bases, with 13 bases left in between. This CDR3 comprises 13 residues. Germline V gene lookup returns CDR1 LGHDT and CDR2 YNNKEL (reference sequence). The CDR3 DNA reads as TGTGCCAGCAGCAAACGCGGGGCCGATGGCTACACCTTC. This encodes CASSKRGADGYTF.

V and J are TRBV5-1 and TRBJ2-3; TRBD1 aligns across 7 bases. This CDR3 has 14 amino acids. Germline CDR1 SGHRS, CDR2 YFSETQ. J was trimmed by 5 bases and V by 6 bases; bases with no gene match: 9. The CDR3 coding sequence is TGCGCCAGCAACATGGGACAGTCAGAAGATACGCAGTATTTT. Protein: CASNMGQSEDTQYF.

The V call is TRBV1, the J call TRBJ2-3; the table's TRBD2 call for D was not verified on the DNA. TRBV1 is tagged as a pseudogene. The CDR3 totals 21 residues. CDR3 sequence reads: CTSSFTGLAGGTPVVGNTQYF. In DNA, the CDR3 is TGCACCAGCAGCTTTACGGGACTAGCGGGAGGTACCCCTGTTGTAGGAAATACGCAGTATTTT.

The chain recombines TRBV27 with TRBJ2-3; no clear D. Germline CDR1 is MNHEY and CDR2 is SMNVEV (reference sequence). The CDR3 totals 11 residues. The V gene lost 4 bases and the J gene lost 7 bases, with 6 bases spanning the gap. The CDR3, as DNA: TGTGCCAGCAGTTGGCTTAATACGCAGTATTTT. Protein: CASSWLNTQYF.

A word on this clone: Other DNA sequences in this sample translate to the same CDR3. Written as DNA, the CDR3 is TGTGCCAGCAGCTTGAGCTCCTACGAGCAGTACTTC. Translated: CASSLSSYEQYF. The chain is built from TRBV7-9 and TRBJ2-7, with D unresolved. CDR3 length: 12 residues. Trimming removed 3 bases from V and 0 bases from J, with 3 bases in between. CDR1 SEHNR and CDR2 FQNEAQ come from the germline V gene (reference sequence).

The chain links TRBV6-5 to TRBJ2-3; perhaps TRBD2 as D (7 bases). The CDR3 loop spans 16 amino acids. Germline assignment: CDR1 MNHEY and CDR2 SVGAGI. The V end lost 4 bases, the J end lost 2 bases, and 16 bases lay between the germline ends. For the CDR3, the DNA is TGTGCCAGCAGTTTTACCCCGGGGGGCCTCACAGATACGCAGTATTTT. Protein: CASSFTPGGLTDTQYF.

For the CDR3, the DNA is TGTGCCAGTAGTACCCTGGGACAGGGGATCGGATCACCCCTCCACTTT. Its translation is CASSTLGQGIGSPLHF. The chain carries TRBV19 and TRBJ1-6, with 10 bases identical to TRBD1. V lost 4 bases, J lost 10 bases, and 10 bases stayed unmatched. The CDR3 covers 16 residues. Germline V gene lookup returns CDR1 LNHDA and CDR2 SQIVND (reference sequence).

V usage is TRBV12-3 or TRBV12-4 and J usage is TRBJ1-1; TRBD1 is a possible D gene (6 bases). V gave up 3 bases and J gave up 4 bases, with 9 bases separating them. The CDR3 consists of 13 residues. CDR3 nucleotide sequence: TGTGCCAGCAGTTTGGGGGGGCTCACTGAAGCTTTCTTT. Encoded protein: CASSLGGLTEAFF.

The V and J genes are TRBV6-2 or TRBV6-3 and TRBJ2-5; weak D call: TRBD1 (6 bases). Germline-derived CDR1 and CDR2 are MNHEY and SVGEGT. V was trimmed by 5 bases and J by 1 base, leaving 8 bases between them. The CDR3 has 13 residues. The CDR3 coding sequence is TGTGCCAGCAGTGGCAGGGGCCAAGAGACCCAGTACTTC. Translation gives CASSGRGQETQYF.

This sequence joins TRBV9 and TRBJ1-2; 7 bases match TRBD1. Trimming at V came to 4 bases and at J to 8 bases, leaving 14 bases not matched to a gene. The V gene's germline CDR1 is SGDLS and CDR2 YYNGEE. CDR3 length: 15 amino acids. The CDR3 region has the DNA TGTGCCAGCAGCCCTAGGGACAGCCGGGGAGAGGGCTACACCTTC. As protein: CASSPRDSRGEGYTF.

This clone was detected once. The chain is built from TRBV11-3 and TRBJ2-7, with D maybe TRBD2 (6 bases). Germline V gene sequence: CDR1 SGHNT, CDR2 YENEEA. V was pared by 0 bases and J by 6 bases, with 9 bases between. CDR3 length: 13 amino acids. Here the CDR3 DNA reads TGTGCCAGCAGCTTAGAGGAGGAGGGCGAGCAGTACTTC. As protein: CASSLEEEGEQYF.

This clone showed up just a few times. This chain uses TRBV7-9 with TRBJ1-3, with TRBD1 matching over 7 bases. V shed 6 bases and J 4 bases; nucleotides not matched to a gene: 0. The CDR3 covers 12 residues. The germline V gene encodes CDR1 SEHNR and CDR2 FQNEAQ (reference sequence). The CDR3 bases are TGTGCCAGCAGGGGACAGGGAAACACCATATATTTT. Protein sequence: CASRGQGNTIYF.

The chain carries TRBV9 and TRBJ1-1, with D tentatively TRBD1 (6 bases). Germline values: CDR1 SGDLS, CDR2 YYNGEE. This CDR3 region has 15 residues. V gave up 0 bases and J gave up 0 bases, with 9 bases separating them. CDR3 amino acids: CASSVGTVMNTEAFF. The CDR3 coding sequence is TGTGCCAGCAGCGTAGGGACAGTGATGAACACTGAAGCTTTCTTT.

The genes are TRBV6-4 and TRBJ2-7, with 11 bases fitting TRBD2. Germline trimming cut 5 bases from V and 3 bases from J; bases unmatched to any gene: 0. The germline V gene has CDR1 MRHNA and CDR2 SNTAGT. This CDR3 comprises 13 residues. The CDR3 loop is CASSLAGGYEQYF. CDR3 nucleotides: TGTGCCAGCAGTCTAGCGGGAGGCTACGAGCAGTACTTC.

The rearrangement links TRBV18 to TRBJ2-7; no clear D gene. The CDR3 loop spans 14 amino acids. With 6 bases removed from V and 0 bases from J, the gap between germline ends came to 12 bases. Germline lookup yields CDR1 KGHSH and CDR2 LQKENI. The CDR3 bases are TGTGCCAGCTCCACCACCCAGCGCTCCTACGAGCAGTACTTC. As protein: CASSTTQRSYEQYF.

This clone was picked up one time. The V call is TRBV18, the J call TRBJ2-7, with 7 bases matching TRBD1. Germline CDR1 KGHSH, CDR2 LQKENI. This CDR3 is 13 amino acids long. Unmatched junction bases numbered 3, after V lost 1 base and J lost 6 bases. The CDR3 DNA reads TGTGCCAGCTCACCACAGGGGGCGGTCGAGCAGTACTTC. This codes for CASSPQGAVEQYF. The whole variable domain, remainder taken from reference TRBV18 and TRBJ2-7, is NAGVMQNPRHLVRRRGQEARLRCSPMKGHSHVYWYRQLPEEGLKFMVYLQKENIIDESGMPKERFSAEFPKEGPSILRIQQVVRGDSAAYFCASSPQGAVEQYFGPGTRLTVT.

V gene TRBV30 combines with J gene TRBJ1-6, with unresolved D. The V end was cut by 2 bases, the J end by 7 bases, with 9 bases between. From germline, CDR1 is GTSNPN and CDR2 SVGIG (reference sequence). The CDR3 sequence is 13 residues long. For the CDR3, the DNA is TGTGCCTGGAGTACTGGGCACAATTCACCCCTCCACTTT. Its translation is CAWSTGHNSPLHF. The variable domain in full, completed from reference TRBV30 and TRBJ1-6, reads SQTIHQWPATLVQPVGSPLSLECTVEGTSNPNLYWYRQAAGRGLQLLFYSVGIGQISSEVPQNLSASRPQDRQFILSSKKLLLSDSGFYLCAWSTGHNSPLHFGNGTRLTVT.

The chain carries TRBV5-1 and TRBJ2-7; a possible D gene is TRBD2 (6 bases). CDR3 length: 14 residues. Deletions cut 0 bases from V and 6 bases from J, with 13 bases between. CDR1 is SGHRS and CDR2 is YFSETQ in the germline V gene. CDR3 region: CASSLGLDPPEQYF. The CDR3, as DNA: TGCGCCAGCAGCTTGGGACTAGACCCCCCCGAGCAGTACTTC.

This chain links TRBV7-3 with TRBJ2-2; D perhaps matches TRBD2 (6 bases). Trimming left V 1 base short and J 2 bases short, with 11 bases between. The CDR3 covers 16 residues. The V gene's germline CDR1 is SGHTA and CDR2 FQGTGA. CDR3 in amino acids: CASSLMAGSNTGELFF. In DNA, the CDR3 is TGTGCCAGCAGCTTAATGGCGGGGAGCAACACCGGGGAGCTGTTTTTT.

This chain uses TRBV5-4 with TRBJ2-1; tentative D call: TRBD2 (6 bases). Germline-derived CDR1 and CDR2 are SGHNT and YYREEE (reference sequence). CDR3 length: 14 residues. The V gene lost 4 bases and the J gene lost 8 bases, with 16 bases spanning the gap. CDR3 nucleotide sequence: TGTGCCAGCAGCCTGCGCGGGATTAGGGATGAGCAGTTCTTC. Translated, it gives CASSLRGIRDEQFF.

The chain joins TRBV9 to TRBJ2-7; a possible D gene is TRBD2 (6 bases). The CDR3 is made up of 16 amino acids. Trimming shortened V by 0 bases and J by 2 bases, and 15 bases separated the two germline ends. Germline V CDR1 and CDR2: SGDLS, YYNGEE. The CDR3 reads CASSVGPAGGTYEQYF. For the CDR3, the DNA is TGTGCCAGCAGCGTAGGGCCAGCGGGTGGCACCTACGAGCAGTACTTC.

The chain has TRBV5-4 and TRBJ2-7, with 7 bases that match TRBD2. Unmatched junction bases numbered 4, after V lost 0 bases and J lost 4 bases. There are 14 residues in the CDR3. The V gene's germline CDR1 is SGHNT and CDR2 YYREEE (reference sequence). Here the CDR3 DNA reads TGTGCCAGCAGCTTGGCTCAGGGAGGGTACGAGCAGTACTTC. Translated, it gives CASSLAQGGYEQYF.

The CDR3 DNA follows: TGTGCCAGCAGCTTCGGAGCGGGAGCCCGAGATACGCAGTATTTT. As protein: CASSFGAGARDTQYF. The V and J genes are TRBV7-2 and TRBJ2-3; TRBD2 matches 8 bases. This CDR3 region has 15 residues. Germline CDR1 is SGHTA and CDR2 is FQGNSA. The J segment lost 5 bases and the V segment lost 3 bases, leaving 7 bases of the junction unmatched.

The V gene is TRBV5-1, the J gene TRBJ1-4; D may be TRBD1 (5 bases). The CDR3 is made up of 15 amino acids. Trimming left V 4 bases short and J 3 bases short, with 13 bases between. From germline, CDR1 is SGHRS and CDR2 YFSETQ. CDR3 protein: CASSRGGLANEKLFF. The CDR3 DNA is TGCGCCAGCAGCCGCGGGGGGTTAGCTAATGAAAAACTGTTTTTT.

The rearrangement uses TRBV12-3 or TRBV12-4 and TRBJ2-7, with TRBD2 as a possible D gene (5 bases). With 3 bases removed from V and 4 bases from J, the gap between germline ends came to 10 bases. The CDR3 has 13 residues. The CDR3 nucleotides are TGTGCCAGCAGTTTCGGGGTTGGGTACGAGCAGTACTTC. Protein product: CASSFGVGYEQYF.

The chain links TRBV5-6 to TRBJ1-6; D is unclear. The CDR3 has 12 amino acids. Trimming removed 3 bases from V and 14 bases from J, with 12 bases in between. Germline values: CDR1 SGHDT, CDR2 YYEEEE. This chain's CDR3 is CASSSPGLTLHF. As DNA, the CDR3 is TGTGCCAGCAGCTCCCCCGGTTTGACCCTCCACTTT.

The chain is built from TRBV19 and TRBJ1-1, with a tentative D call TRBD1 (5 bases). This CDR3 spans 14 amino acids. V lost 5 bases, J lost 6 bases, and 16 bases lay in between. Germline CDR1 reads LNHDA; CDR2 reads SQIVND (reference sequence). The CDR3 is CASSPRQGLPEAFF. In DNA form, the CDR3 reads TGTGCCAGTAGTCCCCGGCAGGGATTACCTGAAGCTTTCTTT.